Listed below are T cell receptor beta chains from one sample, sequenced in a study of blood T cell repertoires in COVID-19. Profiling relied on immunoSEQ multiplex PCR, and the TCRdb table lists in-frame clones only, not all of them. Of some 220,000 clones in the sample, 75% to 85% were seen once. The specimen was peripheral blood. The receptors were sampled from a man in his fifties or sixties with active or convalescent COVID-19. The CDR3 runs from the conserved cysteine through the conserved F or W. A D gene is named only where the DNA matches it firmly. The size field is filled for only some rows; it gives once, few, many or a size class.

v_call: TRBV28; j_call: TRBJ2-7; clone_size: -; d_call: TRBD2; cdr3_aa: CATSPPGLVGDEQYF; cdr3_nt: TGTGCCACCTCTCCCCCGGGACTAGTTGGGGACGAGCAGTACTTC
v_call: TRBV5-1; j_call: TRBJ1-1; clone_size: once; d_call: TRBD1; cdr3_aa: CASSSRTGGTLNTEAFF; cdr3_nt: TGCGCCAGCAGCTCACGGACAGGGGGAACCTTGAACACTGAAGCTTTCTTT
v_call: TRBV9; j_call: TRBJ1-2; clone_size: -; d_call: -; cdr3_aa: CASSVDPTGAYGYTF; cdr3_nt: TGTGCCAGCAGCGTAGATCCCACGGGAGCCTATGGCTACACCTTC
v_call: TRBV19; j_call: TRBJ2-1; clone_size: -; d_call: TRBD1; cdr3_aa: CASSIGAGGYNEQFF; cdr3_nt: TGTGCCAGTAGTATCGGGGCAGGGGGCTACAATGAGCAGTTCTTC
v_call: TRBV3-1/TRBV3-2; j_call: TRBJ2-7; clone_size: -; d_call: -; cdr3_aa: CASSQAGHPSYEQYF; cdr3_nt: TGTGCCAGCAGCCAAGCGGGACATCCTTCCTACGAGCAGTACTTC
v_call: TRBV3-1/TRBV3-2; j_call: TRBJ2-2; clone_size: -; d_call: TRBD2; cdr3_aa: CASSQGTSAGELFF; cdr3_nt: TGTGCCAGCAGCCAGGGAACTAGCGCCGGGGAGCTGTTTTTT
v_call: TRBV5-5; j_call: TRBJ1-5; clone_size: few; d_call: -; cdr3_aa: CASSFGGNGNQPQHF; cdr3_nt: TGTGCCAGCAGCTTTGGAGGGAATGGGAATCAGCCCCAGCATTTT
v_call: TRBV6-5; j_call: TRBJ2-7; clone_size: -; d_call: TRBD1; cdr3_aa: CASSSTTGNEQYF; cdr3_nt: TGTGCCAGCAGTTCCACGACAGGGAACGAGCAGTACTTC
v_call: TRBV7-8; j_call: TRBJ2-7; clone_size: -; d_call: -; cdr3_aa: CASSLAWGSTYEQYF; cdr3_nt: TGTGCCAGCAGCTTAGCGTGGGGCAGTACCTACGAGCAGTACTTC
v_call: TRBV18; j_call: TRBJ1-2; clone_size: once; d_call: -; cdr3_aa: CASSPPVSSGNPLGYTF; cdr3_nt: TGTGCCAGCTCACCACCGGTCTCTTCCGGGAATCCCTTGGGCTACACCTTC
v_call: TRBV4-3; j_call: TRBJ2-7; clone_size: -; d_call: -; cdr3_aa: CASSQGLGNSYEQYF; cdr3_nt: TGCGCCAGCAGCCAAGGCCTCGGGAACTCCTACGAGCAGTACTTC
v_call: TRBV6-2/TRBV6-3; j_call: TRBJ1-1; clone_size: -; d_call: -; cdr3_aa: CASRYPPGTEAFF; cdr3_nt: TGTGCCAGCAGATACCCCCCAGGAACTGAAGCTTTCTTT
v_call: TRBV2; j_call: TRBJ1-4; clone_size: few; d_call: -; cdr3_aa: CASSKTVANEKLFF; cdr3_nt: TGTGCCAGCAGTAAGACAGTGGCTAATGAAAAACTGTTTTTT